This T cell receptor beta chain was captured in a study of T cell responses to AZD1222 COVID-19 vaccine. General observations from the study: There were vaccine-associated CD4 TCRs across spike, dominant at 160-218 and 743-854.

V shed 1 base and J shed 6 bases, with 8 bases lying between them. The CDR3 has 13 residues. Germline CDR1 reads KGHSH; CDR2 reads LQKENI. In regard to this clone: The target antigen is unknown.

Produced via immunoSEQ multiplex PCR; TCRdb's table is partial and in-frame only. The data hold 90,000 to 150,000 clones, with about 92% observed a single time. The specimen comprised peripheral blood, sampled 28 days after the second AZD1222 dose. The clonotype was recovered from an adult who received the AZD1222 COVID-19 vaccine. The chain recombines TRBV18 with TRBJ2-3; no firm D call. The CDR3 spells CASSPRITDTQYF. The DNA of the CDR3 is TGTGCCAGCTCACCACGAATCACGGATACGCAGTATTTT. The whole variable domain, filled in from reference TRBV18 and TRBJ2-3, reads NAGVMQNPRHLVRRRGQEARLRCSPMKGHSHVYWYRQLPEEGLKFMVYLQKENIIDESGMPKERFSAEFPKEGPSILRIQQVVRGDSAAYFCASSPRITDTQYFGPGTRLTVL.